One and the same sample provided the 20 T cell receptor beta chains below, sequenced in a study of lymphopenia after photon versus proton radiotherapy. Only in-frame clones appear in the TCRdb table, and some are missing; sequencing was by immunoSEQ multiplex PCR. This table has roughly 36,000 clones, roughly 90% appearing once. Sample: peripheral blood, taken from a patient treated with photon-based radiotherapy. The receptors here all came from a woman in her 50s with pancreatic cancer.

Judged by abundance, this clone is medium-sized (0.01 to 0.1%). The rearrangement uses TRBV19 and TRBJ1-5; D is ambiguous. The germline CDR1 and CDR2 sequences are LNHDA and SQIVND (reference sequence). This CDR3 has 14 residues. Between the trimmed V and J ends, which lost 6 bases and 2 bases, there was a span of 11 bases. The CDR3 DNA sequence: TGTGCCAGTAGGCCGACTGGGGGCAATCAGCCCCAGCATTTT. Translated: CASRPTGGNQPQHF. Full variable domain (missing parts from reference TRBV19 and TRBJ1-5): DGGITQSPKYLFRKEGQNVTLSCEQNLNHDAMYWYRQDPGQGLRLIYYSQIVNDFQKGDIAEGYSVSREKKESFPLTVTSAQKNPTAFYLCASRPTGGNQPQHFGDGTRLSIL.

This clone was seen once. The chain carries TRBV4-2 and TRBJ2-2; D is unclear. V shed 0 bases and J shed 5 bases, with 10 bases lying between them. The CDR3 consists of 15 residues. Germline V CDR1 and CDR2: LGHNA, YNFKEQ. This chain's CDR3 is CASSQDPRRTGELFF. The CDR3 nucleotides read TGTGCCAGCAGCCAAGATCCCCGTCGAACCGGGGAGCTGTTTTTT.

The J gene is TRBJ2-7, the V gene TRBV29-1; no reliable D call. The V gene's germline CDR1 is SQVTM and CDR2 ANQGSEA. Trimming removed 1 base from V and 5 bases from J, with 6 bases in between. The CDR3 is 11 residues long. CDR3 sequence (DNA): TGCAGCGTTGAAGGAGTCGACGAGCAGTACTTC. It codes for CSVEGVDEQYF.

This clone was observed once. The chain recombines TRBV19 with TRBJ1-5; 10 nucleotides line up with TRBD1. Germline V CDR1 and CDR2: LNHDA, SQIVND (reference sequence). The CDR3 spans 18 residues. J was trimmed by 7 bases and V by 7 bases; bases with no gene match: 19. The CDR3 here is CASTLTRGTGARVQPQHF. The CDR3 coding sequence is TGTGCCAGTACTCTTACCCGGGGGACAGGGGCACGGGTCCAGCCCCAGCATTTT.

The chain has TRBV28 and TRBJ1-5, with no clear D. The V and J ends lost 7 bases and 0 bases respectively, with 19 bases between them. The germline gives CDR1 MDHEN, CDR2 SYDVKM. The CDR3 is 17 residues long. CDR3 in DNA: TGTGCCAGCAACCTGGACCGCAGATTTATTAGCAATCAGCCCCAGCATTTT. This codes for CASNLDRRFISNQPQHF.

V usage is TRBV7-2 and J usage is TRBJ2-3; possibly TRBD1 for D (5 bases). Trimming took 3 bases from V and 5 from J, leaving 15 bases between them. The CDR3 totals 15 residues. Germline V gene data show CDR1 as SGHTA and CDR2 as FQGNSA. In DNA form, the CDR3 reads TGTGCCAGCAGCTTCCGACCGTCTCAGGGAGATACGCAGTATTTT. Translating it yields CASSFRPSQGDTQYF. The whole variable domain, filled in from reference TRBV7-2 and TRBJ2-3, reads GAGVSQSPSNKVTEKGKDVELRCDPISGHTALYWYRQSLGQGLEFLIYFQGNSAPDKSGLPSDRFSAERTGGSVSTLTIQRTQQEDSAVYLCASSFRPSQGDTQYFGPGTRLTVL.

V is TRBV20-1 and J is TRBJ2-7; possibly TRBD2 for D (5 bases). With 5 bases removed from V and 4 bases from J, the gap between germline ends came to 9 bases. Per the germline V gene, CDR1 is DFQATT and CDR2 is SNEGSKA (reference sequence). CDR3 length: 11 amino acids. In DNA, the CDR3 is TGCAGTGCTGACCGGGGTTACGAGCAGTACTTC. This sequence encodes CSADRGYEQYF.

The rearrangement uses TRBV5-6 and TRBJ1-1; unclear D gene. Between the trimmed V and J ends, which lost 4 bases and 7 bases, there was a span of 20 bases. Per germline, CDR1 SGHDT and CDR2 YYEEEE. The CDR3 is made up of 15 amino acids. This CDR3 reads CASSREMRGRDEAFF. CDR3 nucleotides: TGTGCCAGCAGCCGCGAGATGAGAGGTAGGGATGAAGCTTTCTTT. The full variable domain, in which reference TRBV5-6 and TRBJ1-1 provide the parts outside the CDR3, is DAGVTQSPTHLIKTRGQQVTLRCSPKSGHDTVSWYQQALGQGPQFIFQYYEEEERQRGNFPDRFSGHQFPNYSSELNVNALLLGDSALYLCASSREMRGRDEAFFGQGTRLTVV.

The V gene is TRBV5-1, the J gene TRBJ2-5; the D is unclear. This CDR3 has 11 residues. The V end lost 1 base, the J end lost 5 bases, and 3 bases lay between the germline ends. Per germline, CDR1 SGHRS and CDR2 YFSETQ. CDR3 sequence: CASSLTETQYF. Written as DNA, the CDR3 is TGCGCCAGCAGCTTGACGGAGACCCAGTACTTC.

This rearrangement joins TRBV11-2 to TRBJ2-2; D gene uncertain. Germline V CDR1 and CDR2: SGHAT, FQNNGV. Trimming left V 1 base short and J 2 bases short, with 11 bases between. The CDR3 is made up of 16 amino acids. CDR3 protein: CASSLVFPVNTGELFF. DNA of the CDR3: TGTGCCAGCAGCTTAGTCTTTCCAGTTAACACCGGGGAGCTGTTTTTT.

This clone came up once. This chain uses TRBV5-1 with TRBJ2-7, with D perhaps TRBD1 or TRBD2 (5 bases each). The CDR3 is 13 residues long. Germline CDR1 reads SGHRS; CDR2 reads YFSETQ. V shed 0 bases and J shed 12 bases, with 16 bases lying between them. In DNA, the CDR3 is TGCGCCAGCAGCTTGGGGGACGCCGAGGATAGGTACTTC. Translation: CASSLGDAEDRYF. The full variable domain, in which reference TRBV5-1 and TRBJ2-7 provide the parts outside the CDR3, is KAGVTQTPRYLIKTRGQQVTLSCSPISGHRSVSWYQQTPGQGLQFLFEYFSETQRNKGNFPGRFSGRQFSNSRSEMNVSTLELGDSALYLCASSLGDAEDRYFGPGTRLTVT.

This chain links TRBV27 with TRBJ2-1; TRBD2 aligns across 8 bases. V lost 2 bases to trimming and J lost 4 bases; unmatched junction nucleotides: 4. The CDR3 consists of 15 residues. Germline CDR1 and CDR2: MNHEY and SMNVEV (reference sequence). The CDR3 DNA follows: TGTGCCAGCAGTTTAGGAACGGGGGGGTACAATGAGCAGTTCTTC. Amino acids: CASSLGTGGYNEQFF.

The chain joins TRBV30 to TRBJ1-4; D is unclear. In germline, CDR1 is GTSNPN, CDR2 SVGIG (reference sequence). The CDR3 loop spans 18 amino acids. Trimming took off 3 bases at V and 8 bases at J, with 28 bases between the two ends. The CDR3 DNA sequence: TGTGCCTGGAGCAAAGGAGTTCTCCGACCGGGCCGGGAGGAAAAACTGTTTTTT. Its protein is CAWSKGVLRPGREEKLFF.

CDR3 sequence reads: CASSSTGTGASEQYF. The DNA of the CDR3 is TGTGCCAGCAGCTCGACCGGGACAGGGGCGAGTGAGCAGTACTTC. The V call is TRBV7-2, the J call TRBJ2-7; 10 bases line up with TRBD1. The CDR3 is made up of 15 amino acids. Germline values: CDR1 SGHTA, CDR2 FQGNSA. V shed 4 bases, J shed 7 bases, and the junction held 10 bases outside the gene matches.

This chain uses TRBV7-9 with TRBJ1-1; the D gene is possibly TRBD1 (5 bases). CDR1 is SEHNR and CDR2 is FQNEAQ in the germline V gene (reference sequence). Trimming left V 5 bases short and J 0 bases short, with 25 bases between. CDR3 size: 19 residues. CDR3 residues: CASSLDPAGQVGLNTEAFF. The DNA for the CDR3 is TGTGCCAGCAGCCTCGATCCCGCGGGGCAGGTTGGCTTGAACACTGAAGCTTTCTTT.

This sequence joins TRBV18 and TRBJ2-5; TRBD2 matches at 9 bases. Germline values: CDR1 KGHSH, CDR2 LQKENI. The J segment lost 1 base and the V segment lost 4 bases, leaving 4 bases of the junction unmatched. This CDR3 spans 15 amino acids. For the CDR3, the DNA is TGTGCCAGCTCACAGGGACTAGCAGTCCAAGAGACCCAGTACTTC. As protein: CASSQGLAVQETQYF. Full variable domain (missing parts from reference TRBV18 and TRBJ2-5): NAGVMQNPRHLVRRRGQEARLRCSPMKGHSHVYWYRQLPEEGLKFMVYLQKENIIDESGMPKERFSAEFPKEGPSILRIQQVVRGDSAAYFCASSQGLAVQETQYFGPGTRLLVL.

This chain connects TRBV6-5 to TRBJ2-7; D unclear. The CDR3 runs 13 residues. The V and J ends lost 7 bases and 2 bases respectively, with 12 bases between them. Germline assignment: CDR1 MNHEY and CDR2 SVGAGI. This CDR3 is CASKKDVPYEQYF. CDR3 sequence (DNA): TGTGCCAGCAAAAAGGACGTCCCCTACGAGCAGTACTTC.

The chain joins TRBV2 to TRBJ2-7, with TRBD2 matching 10 bases. The trim removed 2 bases at V and 5 bases at J, leaving 3 bases unmatched. Germline CDR1 is SNHLY and CDR2 is FYNNEI. The CDR3 has 14 residues. CDR3 sequence reads: CASSEISGRNEQYF. CDR3 in DNA: TGTGCCAGCAGTGAAATTAGCGGGAGGAACGAGCAGTACTTC.

V is TRBV6-5 and J is TRBJ1-1, with TRBD1 matching over 7 bases. This CDR3 has 15 residues. Germline V lookup: CDR1 MNHEY, CDR2 SVGAGI. V lost 0 bases and J lost 5; bases outside the gene matches: 6. CDR3 residues: CASSYSRGQGTEAFF. Written as DNA, the CDR3 is TGTGCCAGCAGTTACTCGAGGGGGCAAGGGACTGAAGCTTTCTTT.

The V call is TRBV27, the J call TRBJ1-5; D may be TRBD1 (6 bases). Per germline, CDR1 MNHEY and CDR2 SMNVEV (reference sequence). This CDR3 is 15 amino acids long. Trimming removed 4 bases from V and 1 base from J, with 11 bases in between. The CDR3 loop is CASSSQGLSNQPQHF. The CDR3 region has the DNA TGTGCCAGCAGTTCTCAGGGGTTGAGCAATCAGCCCCAGCATTTT.